This T cell receptor beta chain was sequenced for a study of shared clonotypes between healthy human individuals. Overall study results and limits: Sequencing of the sorted subsets was shown by rarefaction to be incomplete despite large depth.

A word on this clone: What it binds is unknown.

Donors comprised healthy HIV-negative adults lacking recent acute infections or vaccinations. Donors, without exception, were Caucasian adults residing in Nashville, Tennessee. The V and J ends lost 0 bases and 5 bases, in that order; junction bases with no gene match: 17. CDR1 is SGHAT, CDR2 FQNNGV, per germline. This CDR3 region has 19 residues. The method was immunoSEQ multiplex PCR; TCRdb's version includes in-frame clones alone and lacks a portion of them. Among 2 million to 3 million clones listed, roughly 93% were seen once. Sequencing used naive CD4+ T cells from PBMCs. Subset: CD45RA+ positively selected. The rearrangement links TRBV11-2 to TRBJ2-3, with 7 nucleotides matching TRBD2. This sequence was found in a man aged 18-30 years in good health. Some clones in this sample may be carry-over from other donors' samples. The CDR3 bases are TGTGCCAGCAGCTTAGATCGGGGAGGGGCGGTGATGGTCGGAGATACGCAGTATTTT. Amino acids: CASSLDRGGAVMVGDTQYF. Combining the CDR3 with reference TRBV11-2 and TRBJ2-3 gives the whole variable domain EAGVAQSPRYKIIEKRQSVAFWCNPISGHATLYWYQQILGQGPKLLIQFQNNGVVDDSQLPKDRFSAERLKGVDSTLKIQPAKLEDSAVYLCASSLDRGGAVMVGDTQYFGPGTRLTVL.